The entry below gives a single T cell receptor (beta chain) sequence along with its context. Its antigen is unknown. A much larger clone lies one base from this, so it may be a read error. TCRdb reprocessed the 5' RACE reads via MiXCR and lists one record per CDR3 protein. The sample includes hundreds of thousands of distinct CDR3 sequences, around 10% of them seen just once. The record originates from a study of identical twins. Study-wide results and limits: Cord blood beta clonotypes that were abundant carried fewer insertions, and memory repertoires showed no such trend. Beta out-of-frame twin sharing showed a weaker excess.

The CDR3 totals 14 residues. Trimming pared 3 bases from V and 5 bases from J, leaving 14 bases between. Germline CDR1 and CDR2: KGHSH and LQKENI. The sequencing input was memory (CD45RO+) T cells sorted from blood. This receptor was taken from a woman under 30 in good health. The chain couples TRBV18 to TRBJ2-7, with TRBD1 as a possible D gene (5 bases). DNA for the CDR3: TGTGCCAGCTCACCTACCGACAGCTTACACGAGCAGTACTTC. Translating it yields CASSPTDSLHEQYF.